This entry features one TCR beta chain sequence. This entry comes from a study of T cell repertoires in cytomegalovirus infection. MiXCR, applied by TCRdb to the reads, yields one record per CDR3 protein. The sample holds some 200,000 distinct CDR3 sequences, 8% to 10% seen once. CDR1 and CDR2 from the germline V gene are SNHLY and FYNNEI. There are 15 residues in the CDR3. V was clipped by 2 bases and J by 5 bases; unmatched bases: 6. Sequencing was done on a sample of PBMCs. This TCR came from a human donor in good health (CMV status not recorded). Some clones in this sample may be carry-over from other donors' samples. This chain connects TRBV2 to TRBJ1-5; 7 bases match TRBD1. The CDR3 reads CASSERSGGYQPQHF. CDR3 coding DNA: TGTGCCAGCAGTGAAAGGTCAGGGGGTTATCAGCCCCAGCATTTT.